This entry lists 14 T cell receptor beta chains sequenced from one sample in a study of early T cells in non-severe SARS-CoV-2 infection. TCRdb re-called the 5' RACE reads through MiXCR, storing one row per CDR3 protein. The sample lists roughly 52,000 distinct CDR3 sequences, 6.5% seen once, with around 2.8% in the top ten. The specimen comprised whole blood, sampled at baseline. Source of these receptors: an adult who was a healthcare worker with PCR-confirmed SARS-CoV-2 infection or an uninfected control (not recorded which).

This clonotype was counted only a few times. The J gene is TRBJ2-4, the V gene TRBV5-8, with D possibly being TRBD1 (6 bases). Trimming stripped 0 bases from V and 6 bases from J, with 10 bases between. Germline loops: CDR1 SGHTS, CDR2 YDEGEE. CDR3 size: 14 residues. CDR3 residues: CASSLEQGINIQYF. The CDR3 region has the DNA TGTGCCAGCAGCTTGGAGCAGGGGATAAACATTCAGTACTTC.

The J gene is TRBJ2-3, the V gene TRBV1; no DNA check was done on the table's D call, TRBD2. TRBV1 is a documented pseudogene. The length of the CDR3 is 18 residues. The CDR3 protein is CTSSQPIGAGDLTDTQYF. The CDR3 region has the DNA TGCACCAGCAGCCAACCTATCGGAGCGGGGGACCTCACAGATACGCAGTATTTT.

The rearrangement joins TRBV5-1 to TRBJ1-2; D might be TRBD1 (6 bases). V gave up 1 base and J gave up 5 bases, with 12 bases separating them. The CDR3 is 14 residues long. Germline V gene sequence: CDR1 SGHRS, CDR2 YFSETQ. CDR3 residues: CASSLNSRGYGYTF. CDR3 sequence (DNA): TGCGCCAGCAGCTTGAATTCCAGGGGATATGGCTACACCTTC.

About this clonotype: A single base separates this from a much larger clone, so it may be a read error. V is TRBV6-5 and J is TRBJ1-5, with TRBD1 matching over 8 bases. J was trimmed by 11 bases and V by 2 bases; bases with no gene match: 8. CDR1 and CDR2 from the germline V gene are MNHEY and SVGAGI. The CDR3 contains 14 residues. The CDR3 sequence is CASSYDADRAAQHF. CDR3 nucleotide sequence: TGTGCCAGCAGTTACGATGCGGACAGGGCCGCCCAGCATTTT.

The table lists this clonotype with a few counts. The J gene is TRBJ1-1, the V gene TRBV9; no clear D. Germline CDR1 is SGDLS and CDR2 is YYNGEE. V was cut by 3 bases and J by 4 bases, with 10 bases left in between. The CDR3 sequence is 13 residues long. For the CDR3, the DNA is TGTGCCAGCAGCGGGGGAAGGAGCACTGAAGCTTTCTTT. Translation gives CASSGGRSTEAFF. Based on the CDR3 plus reference TRBV9 and TRBJ1-1, the full variable domain is DSGVTQTPKHLITATGQRVTLRCSPRSGDLSVYWYQQSLDQGLQFLIQYYNGEERAKGNILERFSAQQFPDLHSELNLSSLELGDSALYFCASSGGRSTEAFFGQGTRLTVV.

This chain links TRBV5-6 with TRBJ2-2; D gene unclear. CDR3 size: 12 residues. CDR1 is SGHDT and CDR2 is YYEEEE in the germline V gene. The germline V and J ends were trimmed by 2 bases and 6 bases, with 5 bases remaining between them. The CDR3 here is CASSFGPGELFF. DNA for the CDR3: TGTGCCAGCAGCTTTGGCCCCGGGGAGCTGTTTTTT.

This clonotype turned up a few times. The CDR3 region is CASSHRESYNEQFF. As DNA, the CDR3 is TGTGCCAGCAGTCACAGGGAGTCCTACAATGAGCAGTTCTTC. The chain carries TRBV6-6 and TRBJ2-1, with TRBD1 as a possible D gene (6 bases). The germline V and J ends were trimmed by 5 bases and 1 base, with 9 bases remaining between them. CDR3 length equals 14 residues. Germline V lookup: CDR1 MNHNY, CDR2 SVGAGI (reference sequence).

This rearrangement joins TRBV7-3 to TRBJ2-3; TRBD2 might be the D (6 bases). The CDR3 runs to 13 residues. Trimming stripped 6 bases from V and 4 bases from J, with 11 bases between. The germline gives CDR1 SGHTA, CDR2 FQGTGA. The DNA of the CDR3 is TGTGCCAGCAGTCGACTAGGGCCAGATACGCAGTATTTT. Amino acids: CASSRLGPDTQYF. Looking up the rest from reference TRBV7-3 and TRBJ2-3 gives the full variable domain: GAGVSQTPSNKVTEKGKYVELRCDPISGHTALYWYRQSLGQGPEFLIYFQGTGAADDSGLPNDRFFAVRPEGSVSTLKIQRTERGDSAVYLCASSRLGPDTQYFGPGTRLTVL.

This clonotype was found many times. This chain joins TRBV29-1 and TRBJ2-7; tentative D call: TRBD2 (6 bases). Trimming shortened V by 5 bases and J by 0 bases, and 26 bases separated the two germline ends. CDR3 length: 18 residues. Germline V gives CDR1 SQVTM, CDR2 ANQGSEA. As DNA, the CDR3 is TGCAGCGTTTGGGACCCGGGACTCCAAGAAACAAGCTCCTACGAGCAGTACTTC. Its protein is CSVWDPGLQETSSYEQYF.

The chain carries TRBV19 and TRBJ2-7; 8 nucleotides line up with TRBD1. The CDR3 has 15 amino acids. CDR1 LNHDA and CDR2 SQIVND come from the germline V gene (reference sequence). J lost 3 bases, V lost 5 bases, and 9 bases had no gene match. DNA of the CDR3: TGTGCCAGTAGTCCGGACACAGGGGGTATCTACGAGCAGTACTTC. It encodes CASSPDTGGIYEQYF.

This clonotype was observed a handful of times. The rearrangement uses TRBV4-3 and TRBJ1-2, with 10 bases that match TRBD1. This CDR3 contains 15 residues. Looked up from germline, CDR1 is LGHNA and CDR2 is YSLEER. With V trimmed by 0 bases and J by 5 bases, 3 bases remained unmatched. As DNA, the CDR3 is TGCGCCAGCAGCCAAGAGAGGACAGGGGGATATGGCTACACCTTC. Its translation is CASSQERTGGYGYTF.

The table lists this clonotype with a few counts. V usage is TRBV7-6 and J usage is TRBJ2-5; TRBD1 agrees at 9 bases. CDR3 size: 16 residues. CDR1 SGHVS and CDR2 FNYEAQ come from the germline V gene. J lost 1 base, V lost 4 bases, and 7 bases had no gene match. CDR3 nucleotides: TGTGCCAGCAGCTCGGGACAGGGCCTCCCCCAAGAGACCCAGTACTTC. The encoded protein is CASSSGQGLPQETQYF.

This clonotype was recorded at least ten times. This sequence joins TRBV20-1 and TRBJ2-3; D might be TRBD1 or TRBD2, each matching 5 bases. With 6 bases removed from V and 4 bases from J, the gap between germline ends came to 11 bases. CDR3 length: 12 amino acids. The germline V gene has CDR1 DFQATT and CDR2 SNEGSKA (reference sequence). The CDR3 nucleotides read TGCAGTGCCCCGAGGGGCGCAGATACGCAGTATTTT. Its translation: CSAPRGADTQYF.

The sample holds many counts of this clonotype. CDR3 in amino acids: CASSYVATGGTEAFF. CDR3 bases: TGTGCCAGCAGTTACGTGGCAACCGGGGGCACTGAAGCTTTCTTT. The rearrangement joins TRBV6-5 to TRBJ1-1; possible D gene TRBD1, 5 bases. CDR3 length: 15 residues. In germline, CDR1 is MNHEY, CDR2 SVGAGI. Trimming took off 2 bases at V and 4 bases at J, with 14 bases between the two ends.